Listed here is a single T cell receptor (beta chain). Its specificity is not known. CDR3 size: 13 residues. Between the trimmed V and J ends, which lost 9 bases and 8 bases, there was a span of 18 bases. The V gene's germline CDR1 is SGHNT and CDR2 YYREEE (reference sequence). This sample is part of a study of OX40 agonist ivuxolimab in advanced cancers. Study at large: Checkpoint inhibitors had been given previously to 40% of patients. Three dose-escalation patients had partial responses: one with hepatocellular carcinoma and two with cutaneous melanoma.

Study conclusions and caveats: Researchers did not determine the expanded peripheral T cells' antigen specificity. On average, a greater number of expanded clones characterised CD8+ T cells relative to CD4+.

Clones were read by immunoSEQ multiplex PCR, and TCRdb kept only the in-frame ones, dropping some. The data hold roughly 16,000 clones, with less than 90% observed a single time. The genes are TRBV5-4 and TRBJ2-1, with D possibly being TRBD1 or TRBD2 (5 bases each). The source was CD4+ or CD8+ T cells sorted from blood, collected in a trial of the OX40 agonist ivuxolimab. This TCR came from an adult with an advanced solid tumor such as melanoma, head and neck, liver or kidney cancer. CDR3 nucleotides: TGTGCCACCAGTGGGGACCAGGAAGATGAGCAGTTCTTC. Protein: CATSGDQEDEQFF.